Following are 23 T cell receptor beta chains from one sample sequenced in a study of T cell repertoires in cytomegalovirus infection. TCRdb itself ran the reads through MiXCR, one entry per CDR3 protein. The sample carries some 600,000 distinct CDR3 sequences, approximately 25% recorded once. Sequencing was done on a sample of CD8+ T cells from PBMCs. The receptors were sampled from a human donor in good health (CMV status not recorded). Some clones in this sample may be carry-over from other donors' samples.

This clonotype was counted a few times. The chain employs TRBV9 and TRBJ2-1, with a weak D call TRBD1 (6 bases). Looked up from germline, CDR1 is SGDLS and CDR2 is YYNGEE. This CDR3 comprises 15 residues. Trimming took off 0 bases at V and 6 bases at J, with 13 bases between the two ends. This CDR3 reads CASSVALGASNEQFF. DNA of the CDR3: TGTGCCAGCAGCGTAGCTTTGGGGGCTAGCAATGAGCAGTTCTTC.

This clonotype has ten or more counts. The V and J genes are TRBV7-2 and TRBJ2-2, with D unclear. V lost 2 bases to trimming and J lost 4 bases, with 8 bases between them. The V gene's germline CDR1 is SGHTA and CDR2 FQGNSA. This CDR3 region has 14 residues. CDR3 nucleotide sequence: TGTGCCAGCAGCTTAACGTTGGGCACCGGGGAGCTGTTTTTT. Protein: CASSLTLGTGELFF.

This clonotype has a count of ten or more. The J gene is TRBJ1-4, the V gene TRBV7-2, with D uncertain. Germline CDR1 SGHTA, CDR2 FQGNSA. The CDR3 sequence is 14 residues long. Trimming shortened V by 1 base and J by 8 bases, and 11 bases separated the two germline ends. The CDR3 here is CASSLGALTEKLFF. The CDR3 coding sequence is TGTGCCAGCAGCTTAGGAGCCCTGACCGAAAAACTGTTTTTT.

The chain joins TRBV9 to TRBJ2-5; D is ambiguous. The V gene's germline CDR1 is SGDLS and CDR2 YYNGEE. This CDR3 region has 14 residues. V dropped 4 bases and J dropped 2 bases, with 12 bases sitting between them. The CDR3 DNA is TGTGCCAGCAGCCCCCAGCCCAGTCAAGAGACCCAGTACTTC. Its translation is CASSPQPSQETQYF.

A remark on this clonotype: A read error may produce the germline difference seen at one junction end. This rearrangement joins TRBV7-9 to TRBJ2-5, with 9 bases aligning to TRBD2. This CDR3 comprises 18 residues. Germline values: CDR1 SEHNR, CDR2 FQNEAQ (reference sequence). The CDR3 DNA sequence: TGTGCCAGCAGCTTAGTAATGGGCCTAGCGGGAACCCAAGAGACCAAGTACTTC. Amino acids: CASSLVMGLAGTQETKYF.

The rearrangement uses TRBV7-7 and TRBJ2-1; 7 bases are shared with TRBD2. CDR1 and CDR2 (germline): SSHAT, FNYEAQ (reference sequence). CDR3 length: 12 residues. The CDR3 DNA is TGTGCTAGCGGGCAAGATGGCAATGAGCAGTTCTTC. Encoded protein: CASGQDGNEQFF.

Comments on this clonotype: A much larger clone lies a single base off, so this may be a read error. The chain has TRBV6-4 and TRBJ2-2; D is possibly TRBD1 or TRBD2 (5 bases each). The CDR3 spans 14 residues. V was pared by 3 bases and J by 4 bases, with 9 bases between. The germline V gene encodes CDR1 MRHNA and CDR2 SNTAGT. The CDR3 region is CASSEGERTGELFF. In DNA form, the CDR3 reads TGTGCCAGCAGTGAAGGGGAGCGCACCGGGGAGCTGTTTTTT.

The CDR3, as DNA: TGTGCCAGCAGCTTCGCGCCGGGGCAGTCGGAGACCCAGTACTTC. It codes for CASSFAPGQSETQYF. The chain recombines TRBV7-9 with TRBJ2-5, with D tentatively TRBD1 or TRBD2 (5 bases each). This CDR3 is built from 15 residues. Trimming pared 3 bases from V and 5 bases from J, leaving 16 bases between. Looked up from germline, CDR1 is SEHNR and CDR2 is FQNEAQ (reference sequence).

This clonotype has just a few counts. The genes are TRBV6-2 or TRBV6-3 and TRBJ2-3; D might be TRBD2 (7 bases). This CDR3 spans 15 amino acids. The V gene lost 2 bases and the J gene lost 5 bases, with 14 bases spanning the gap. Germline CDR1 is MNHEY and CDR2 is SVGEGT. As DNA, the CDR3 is TGTGCCAGCAGTTACGCATCGGGGGGACAAGATACGCAGTATTTT. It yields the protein CASSYASGGQDTQYF.

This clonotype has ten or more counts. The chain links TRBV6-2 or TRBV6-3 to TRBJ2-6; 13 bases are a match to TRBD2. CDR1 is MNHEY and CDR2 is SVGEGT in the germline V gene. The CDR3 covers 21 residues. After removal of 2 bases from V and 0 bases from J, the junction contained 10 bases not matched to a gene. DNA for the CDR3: TGTGCCAGCAGTTACCCTACTAGCGGGGGGGCTTACCTCTCTGGGGCCAACGTCCTGACTTTC. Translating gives CASSYPTSGGAYLSGANVLTF.

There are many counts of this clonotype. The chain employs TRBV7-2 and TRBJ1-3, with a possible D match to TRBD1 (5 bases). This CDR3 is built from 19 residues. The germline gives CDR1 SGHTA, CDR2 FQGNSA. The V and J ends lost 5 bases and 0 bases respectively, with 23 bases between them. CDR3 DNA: TGTGCCAGCAGCCCCCAACCCGGGGGAGTCTACTTCTCTGGAAACACCATATATTTT. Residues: CASSPQPGGVYFSGNTIYF.

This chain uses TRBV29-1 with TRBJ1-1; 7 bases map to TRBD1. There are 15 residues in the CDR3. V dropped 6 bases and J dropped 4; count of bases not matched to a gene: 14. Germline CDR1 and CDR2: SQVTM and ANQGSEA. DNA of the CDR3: TGCAGCGTCACAGGGGATAAGAGTCGGGGCACTGAAGCTTTCTTT. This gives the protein CSVTGDKSRGTEAFF.

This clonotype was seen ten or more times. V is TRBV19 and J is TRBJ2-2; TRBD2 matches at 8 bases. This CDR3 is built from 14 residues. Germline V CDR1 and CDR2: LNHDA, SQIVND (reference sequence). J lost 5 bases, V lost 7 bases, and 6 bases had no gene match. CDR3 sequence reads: CASKAGGDTGELFF. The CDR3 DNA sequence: TGTGCCAGTAAGGCGGGGGGCGATACCGGGGAGCTGTTTTTT. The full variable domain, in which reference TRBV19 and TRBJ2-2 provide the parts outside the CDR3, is DGGITQSPKYLFRKEGQNVTLSCEQNLNHDAMYWYRQDPGQGLRLIYYSQIVNDFQKGDIAEGYSVSREKKESFPLTVTSAQKNPTAFYLCASKAGGDTGELFFGEGSRLTVL.

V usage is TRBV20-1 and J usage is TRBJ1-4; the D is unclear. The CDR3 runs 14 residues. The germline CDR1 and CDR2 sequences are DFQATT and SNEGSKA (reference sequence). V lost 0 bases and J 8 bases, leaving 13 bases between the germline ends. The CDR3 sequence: CSAREDSGPEKLFF. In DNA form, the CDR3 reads TGCAGTGCTAGAGAGGACTCGGGCCCCGAAAAACTGTTTTTT.

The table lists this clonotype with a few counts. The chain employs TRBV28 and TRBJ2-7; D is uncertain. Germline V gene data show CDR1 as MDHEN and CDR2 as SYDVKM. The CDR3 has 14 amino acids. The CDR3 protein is CAGSSHRDPYEQYV. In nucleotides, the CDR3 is TGTGCCGGCAGTTCCCACAGAGATCCCTACGAGCAGTACGTC.

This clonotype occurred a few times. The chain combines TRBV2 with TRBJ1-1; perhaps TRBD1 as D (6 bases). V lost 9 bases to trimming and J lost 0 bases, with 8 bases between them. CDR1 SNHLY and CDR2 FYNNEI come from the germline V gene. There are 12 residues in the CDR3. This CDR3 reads CARRTVNTEAFF. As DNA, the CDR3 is TGTGCCAGGAGGACAGTGAACACTGAAGCTTTCTTT.

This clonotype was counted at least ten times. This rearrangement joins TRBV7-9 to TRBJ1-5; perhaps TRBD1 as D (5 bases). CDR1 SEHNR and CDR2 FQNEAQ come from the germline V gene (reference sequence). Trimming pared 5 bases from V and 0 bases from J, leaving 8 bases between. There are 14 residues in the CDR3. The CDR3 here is CASSRDGSNQPQHF. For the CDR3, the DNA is TGTGCCAGCAGCCGGGACGGTAGCAATCAGCCCCAGCATTTT.

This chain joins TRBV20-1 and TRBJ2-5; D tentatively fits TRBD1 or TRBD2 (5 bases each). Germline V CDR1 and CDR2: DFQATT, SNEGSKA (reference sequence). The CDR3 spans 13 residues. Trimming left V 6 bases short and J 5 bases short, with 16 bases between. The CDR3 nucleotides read TGCAGTGCCCGGGACCGAGCCGGTGAGACCCAGTACTTC. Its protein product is CSARDRAGETQYF.

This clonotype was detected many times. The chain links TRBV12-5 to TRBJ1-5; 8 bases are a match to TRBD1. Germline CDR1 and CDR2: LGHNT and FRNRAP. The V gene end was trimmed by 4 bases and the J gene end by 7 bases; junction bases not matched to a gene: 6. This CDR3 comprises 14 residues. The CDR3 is CASGSGQGGQPQHF. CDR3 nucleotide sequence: TGTGCTAGTGGTTCCGGACAGGGCGGGCAGCCCCAGCATTTT.

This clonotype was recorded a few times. The CDR3 DNA reads TGCAGCGTGCTAACAGGGGGCTGGGGCAATGAGCAGTTCTTC. Its protein is CSVLTGGWGNEQFF. J is TRBJ2-1 and V is TRBV29-1; 9 bases line up with TRBD1. Germline trimming cut 6 bases from V and 6 bases from J; bases unmatched to any gene: 9. This CDR3 has 14 residues. Germline values: CDR1 SQVTM, CDR2 ANQGSEA.

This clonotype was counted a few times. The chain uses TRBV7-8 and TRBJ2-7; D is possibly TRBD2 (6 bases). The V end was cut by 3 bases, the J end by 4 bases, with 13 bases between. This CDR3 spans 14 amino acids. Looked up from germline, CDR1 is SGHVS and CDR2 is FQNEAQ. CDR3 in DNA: TGTGCCAGCAGCTTTAGCGGACTGGTGTACGAGCAGTACTTC. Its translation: CASSFSGLVYEQYF.

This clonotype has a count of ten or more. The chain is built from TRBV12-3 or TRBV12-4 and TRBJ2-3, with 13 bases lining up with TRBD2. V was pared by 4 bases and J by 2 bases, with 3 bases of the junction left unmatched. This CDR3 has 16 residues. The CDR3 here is CASSSLAGGYTDTQYF. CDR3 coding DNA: TGTGCCAGCAGTTCACTAGCGGGGGGGTACACAGATACGCAGTATTTT.

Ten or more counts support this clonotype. This chain's CDR3 is CASSLVLRGNQPQHF. The CDR3 DNA is TGTGCCAGCAGTTTAGTTCTCCGGGGCAATCAGCCCCAGCATTTT. The rearrangement links TRBV12-3 or TRBV12-4 to TRBJ1-5; no clear D gene. Between the trimmed V and J ends, which lost 1 base and 2 bases, there was a span of 9 bases. The CDR3 has 15 amino acids.